These 21 T cell receptor beta chains share one sample of origin, sequenced in a study of cytomegalovirus exposure and HLA in healthy donors. The PCR used 60 Vbeta and 13 Jbeta primers. The protocol was immunoSEQ multiplex PCR, while the TCRdb copy is restricted to in-frame clones and leaves out a portion. This table holds about 130,000 clones. Material: PBMCs. The receptors were gathered from a man between 18 and 29 years old in good health and CMV-seronegative.

The rearrangement links TRBV5-4 to TRBJ2-7; D is undetermined. This CDR3 is 13 amino acids long. CDR1 and CDR2 (germline): SGHNT, YYREEE (reference sequence). Trimming cost V 4 bases and J 5 bases, with 13 bases left between them. The CDR3 sequence: CASSQVRRDEQYF. The DNA for the CDR3 is TGTGCCAGCAGCCAGGTTCGGCGTGACGAGCAGTACTTC.

This chain links TRBV30 with TRBJ2-7, with 10 positions matching TRBD1. Germline CDR1 reads GTSNPN; CDR2 reads SVGIG (reference sequence). V lost 4 bases to trimming and J lost 6 bases; unmatched junction nucleotides: 6. This CDR3 is 13 amino acids long. CDR3 nucleotides: TGTGCCTGGACCCTAGACAGGGGGCGCGAGCAGTACTTC. Translating gives CAWTLDRGREQYF.

This rearrangement joins TRBV7-9 to TRBJ1-1; D is unresolved. This CDR3 region has 13 residues. In germline, CDR1 is SEHNR, CDR2 FQNEAQ (reference sequence). Trimming left V 5 bases short and J 1 base short, with 8 bases between. In nucleotides, the CDR3 is TGTGCCAGCAGCGAGAATACGAACACTGAAGCTTTCTTT. It translates to CASSENTNTEAFF. The complete variable domain, with remaining parts taken from reference TRBV7-9 and TRBJ1-1, reads DTGVSQNPRHKITKRGQNVTFRCDPISEHNRLYWYRQTLGQGPEFLTYFQNEAQLEKSRLLSDRFSAERPKGSFSTLEIQRTEQGDSAMYLCASSENTNTEAFFGQGTRLTVV.

The V and J genes are TRBV7-9 and TRBJ2-5; 9 bases line up with TRBD2. Germline V gene lookup returns CDR1 SEHNR and CDR2 FQNEAQ (reference sequence). This CDR3 is built from 13 residues. V lost 5 bases to trimming and J lost 4 bases; unmatched junction nucleotides: 2. CDR3 protein: CASSASGAETQYF. CDR3 coding DNA: TGTGCCAGCAGCGCTAGCGGGGCAGAGACCCAGTACTTC.

The chain uses TRBV25-1 and TRBJ1-2; 12 bases agree with TRBD1. Trimming at V came to 2 bases and at J to 8 bases, leaving 6 bases not matched to a gene. The CDR3 sequence is 15 residues long. Germline lookup yields CDR1 MGHDK and CDR2 SYGVNS. The CDR3 region has the DNA TGTGCCAGCAGTGAAAGGGACAGGGGGCGCCGGGGCTACACCTTC. As protein: CASSERDRGRRGYTF.

The chain is built from TRBV15 and TRBJ2-1, with 9 bases matching TRBD2. CDR3 length equals 16 residues. The V and J ends lost 3 bases and 0 bases, in that order; junction bases with no gene match: 3. Germline V gene sequence: CDR1 LNHNV, CDR2 YYDKDF (reference sequence). The CDR3 nucleotides read TGTGCCACCAGCAGCAGACTAGCGGTCTCCTACAATGAGCAGTTCTTC. Protein: CATSSRLAVSYNEQFF.

The V gene is TRBV4-1, the J gene TRBJ1-5; D call uncertain. V was trimmed by 0 bases and J by 4 bases, leaving 10 bases between them. Looked up from germline, CDR1 is MGHRA and CDR2 is YSYEKL. This CDR3 has 15 residues. DNA of the CDR3: TGCGCCAGCAGCCAAGAGTCTTCAGTAAATCAGCCCCAGCATTTT. Its translation: CASSQESSVNQPQHF.

The CDR3 region is CASSDRVSGSRVEQYF. DNA of the CDR3: TGTGCCAGCAGCGACCGAGTTAGCGGGAGTCGTGTCGAGCAGTACTTC. This sequence joins TRBV9 and TRBJ2-7; the match to TRBD2 covers 9 bases. V was clipped by 3 bases and J by 6 bases; unmatched bases: 13. Germline V gene lookup returns CDR1 SGDLS and CDR2 YYNGEE. CDR3 size: 16 residues.

This sequence joins TRBV19 and TRBJ1-5; unclear D gene. V lost 3 bases to trimming and J lost 3 bases, with 15 bases between them. CDR3 length equals 16 residues. Germline assignment: CDR1 LNHDA and CDR2 SQIVND (reference sequence). In DNA form, the CDR3 reads TGTGCCAGTAGTATTAGTGGGCAGGCCTACAATCAGCCCCAGCATTTT. Translation: CASSISGQAYNQPQHF.

The chain links TRBV10-3 to TRBJ2-7; TRBD1 agrees at 7 bases. The CDR3 is 14 amino acids. Germline-derived CDR1 and CDR2 are ENHRY and SYGVKD. V was clipped by 10 bases and J by 2 bases; unmatched bases: 11. The CDR3 is CATVGTANTYEQYF. Written as DNA, the CDR3 is TGTGCCACTGTGGGGACAGCTAATACCTACGAGCAGTACTTC.

The chain links TRBV14 to TRBJ2-6; perhaps TRBD1 as D (5 bases). The germline V gene has CDR1 SGHDN and CDR2 FVKESK. V was shortened by 5 bases and J by 0 bases, with 17 bases between the two germline ends. This CDR3 contains 18 residues. The DNA for the CDR3 is TGTGCCAGCAGCGAGTACAGGACGACTCTCTCTGGGGCCAACGTCCTGACTTTC. Residues: CASSEYRTTLSGANVLTF.

The V gene is TRBV10-3, the J gene TRBJ2-5; a weak D match, TRBD2 (6 bases). Per germline, CDR1 ENHRY and CDR2 SYGVKD. Between the trimmed V and J ends, which lost 2 bases and 5 bases, there was a span of 24 bases. The CDR3 runs 18 residues. The DNA of the CDR3 is TGTGCCATCAGTGAGGGCTCCCCGGGGACGGGAGTTAGTGAGACCCAGTACTTC. Amino acid sequence: CAISEGSPGTGVSETQYF.

This chain uses TRBV5-1 with TRBJ2-7; TRBD2 agrees at 12 bases. The CDR3 runs 17 residues. Germline assignment: CDR1 SGHRS and CDR2 YFSETQ. Germline trimming cut 4 bases from V and 0 bases from J; bases unmatched to any gene: 8. The CDR3 DNA follows: TGCGCCAGCAGCCGGGGACTAGCGGGCCCGAGCTCCTACGAGCAGTACTTC. Translated, it gives CASSRGLAGPSSYEQYF.

This chain connects TRBV7-9 to TRBJ2-7, with 13 bases identical to TRBD2. Looked up from germline, CDR1 is SEHNR and CDR2 is FQNEAQ (reference sequence). Trimming cost V 4 bases and J 5 bases; bases outside gene matches: 8. The CDR3 consists of 16 residues. DNA of the CDR3: TGTGCCAGCAGCTCCACTAGCGGGGGGGCTATCAACGAGCAGTACTTC. It translates to CASSSTSGGAINEQYF.

The chain uses TRBV7-8 and TRBJ1-2; D possibly corresponds to TRBD1 (6 bases). From germline, CDR1 is SGHVS and CDR2 FQNEAQ. V shed 3 bases and J shed 8 bases, with 19 bases lying between them. The CDR3 runs 15 residues. The CDR3 protein is CASSLRPADSVGYTF. CDR3 in DNA: TGTGCCAGCAGCTTGAGGCCCGCGGACAGCGTGGGCTACACCTTC.

V gene TRBV20-1 combines with J gene TRBJ1-2; D possibly corresponds to TRBD1 (6 bases). Germline CDR1 DFQATT, CDR2 SNEGSKA (reference sequence). V lost 5 bases to trimming and J lost 9 bases, with 13 bases between them. This CDR3 comprises 11 residues. Here the CDR3 DNA reads TGCAGTGCTCCGGACAGCCCCCGCTACACCTTC. Translated, it gives CSAPDSPRYTF.

J is TRBJ1-2 and V is TRBV29-1, with 7 bases matching TRBD1. Germline V lookup: CDR1 SQVTM, CDR2 ANQGSEA. This CDR3 has 17 residues. V lost 6 bases and J lost 4; bases outside the gene matches: 20. The CDR3 spells CSVPGTDLGRAFYGYTF. CDR3 in DNA: TGCAGCGTCCCCGGGACAGATCTCGGAAGGGCCTTCTATGGCTACACCTTC. Complete variable domain (other parts from reference TRBV29-1 and TRBJ1-2): SAVISQKPSRDICQRGTSLTIQCQVDSQVTMMFWYRQQPGQSLTLIATANQGSEATYESGFVIDKFPISRPNLTFSTLTVSNMSPEDSSIYLCSVPGTDLGRAFYGYTFGSGTRLTVV.

The rearrangement uses TRBV28 and TRBJ2-5; 7 nucleotides agree with TRBD1. Losses at the gene ends were 3 bases for V and 10 bases for J; bases not matched to a gene: 11. Germline V gene lookup returns CDR1 MDHEN and CDR2 SYDVKM. The CDR3 contains 14 residues. CDR3 sequence reads: CASSFGTVPGDQYF. CDR3 DNA: TGTGCCAGCAGTTTCGGGACAGTGCCCGGAGACCAGTACTTC.

J is TRBJ1-3 and V is TRBV18; 9 bases agree with TRBD1. The J call may not be correct, given that the DNA end is closer to TRBJ2-2. This CDR3 has 17 amino acids. Per germline, CDR1 KGHSH and CDR2 LQKENI. The CDR3 protein is CASSPGQGRARTGELFF. The CDR3 coding sequence is TGTGCCAGCTCACCGGGACAGGGTAGGGCACGGACCGGGGAGCTGTTTTTT.

This chain connects TRBV27 to TRBJ2-7, with a tentative D call TRBD1 (8 bases). The germline gives CDR1 MNHEY, CDR2 SMNVEV (reference sequence). This CDR3 has 16 amino acids. V shed 5 bases and J shed 2 bases, with 19 bases lying between them. CDR3 in DNA: TGTGCCAGCAGTCCCTCCACAGGGGGGGTGACCTACGAGCAGTACTTC. It codes for CASSPSTGGVTYEQYF.

V is TRBV7-8 and J is TRBJ2-5; a possible D gene is TRBD2 (6 bases). This CDR3 is built from 14 residues. With 0 bases removed from V and 2 bases from J, the gap between germline ends came to 7 bases. The germline CDR1 and CDR2 sequences are SGHVS and FQNEAQ. The CDR3 coding sequence is TGTGCCAGCAGCTTAGCGCGGGGACAAGAGACCCAGTACTTC. This translates into CASSLARGQETQYF.